A single sample is the source of the 3 T cell receptor beta chains below, sequenced in a study of T cell responses to AZD1222 COVID-19 vaccine. Profiled with immunoSEQ multiplex PCR; TCRdb holds only in-frame clones, not every one. The sample has roughly 150,000 clones; 90% to 95% are singletons. The sample was peripheral blood, taken on day 0 of AZD1222 vaccination. The receptors were sampled from an adult in good health.

This rearrangement joins TRBV20-1 to TRBJ2-7; perhaps TRBD2 as D (5 bases). The CDR3 is made up of 14 amino acids. V gave up 3 bases and J gave up 2 bases, with 14 bases separating them. Germline V CDR1 and CDR2: DFQATT, SNEGSKA (reference sequence). The CDR3 is CSASRGVGTYEQYF. CDR3 nucleotides: TGCAGTGCTAGTCGGGGAGTCGGGACCTACGAGCAGTACTTC.

This chain links TRBV28 with TRBJ2-1; D is ambiguous. Looked up from germline, CDR1 is MDHEN and CDR2 is SYDVKM. Trimming left V 3 bases short and J 0 bases short, with 6 bases between. The CDR3 extends over 14 amino acids. CDR3 sequence: CASSFTGSYNEQFF. In nucleotides, the CDR3 is TGTGCCAGCAGTTTTACCGGCTCCTACAATGAGCAGTTCTTC.

V is TRBV27 and J is TRBJ2-1; 10 bases align to TRBD1. Trimming took 5 bases from V and 8 from J; bases not matched to a gene: 6. There are 14 residues in the CDR3. Germline assignment: CDR1 MNHEY and CDR2 SMNVEV (reference sequence). The CDR3 DNA follows: TGTGCCAGCAGTACACCGGGACAGGGGTATGAGCAGTTCTTC. Translated, it gives CASSTPGQGYEQFF.